This T cell receptor beta chain was retrieved from a study of OX40 agonist ivuxolimab in advanced cancers. Study details: Patients were around 83% male with ages roughly 23 to 90, mean about 65. General study findings and limits: Expanded peripheral T cells had an undetermined antigen specificity. Partly responding patients at 0.1-3.0 mg/kg showed some of the smallest clonal expansion.

The length of the CDR3 is 18 residues. Germline V gene sequence: CDR1 SNHLY, CDR2 FYNNEI. TCRdb keeps only in-frame clones here, not all; method: immunoSEQ multiplex PCR. Of just over 60,000 clones in the sample, roughly 87% were seen once. Systemic immunosuppression or a history of autoimmune disease excluded patients. Concerning this clone itself: The antigen remains undetermined.

The clonotype comes from an adult with an advanced solid tumor such as melanoma, head and neck, liver or kidney cancer. This chain uses TRBV2 with TRBJ2-5; 10 bases line up with TRBD2. The J call is in doubt because the DNA end fits TRBJ2-7 better. Sequenced material: CD4+ or CD8+ T cells sorted from blood, taken in a trial of the OX40 agonist ivuxolimab. DNA of the CDR3: TGTGCCAGCAGTGAAGCATTAGGACTAGCGGATACCTCCTACGAGCAGTACTTC. It encodes CASSEALGLADTSYEQYF.